These 8 T cell receptor beta chains originate from one sample sequenced in a study of blood T cell repertoires in COVID-19. Generated by immunoSEQ multiplex PCR, the TCRdb table keeps only in-frame clones and is missing some. The sample contains a few hundred thousand clones, around 90% of which appear only once. The sample comprised PBMCs or T cells enriched from blood (not recorded which). These receptors were collected from a human donor in a cohort exposed to, infected with or recovered from COVID-19 (not recorded which). The donor label of this sample is uncertain.

The CDR3 region is CASSQGLGGGSGELFF. The CDR3 nucleotides read TGCGCCAGCAGCCAAGGCCTCGGGGGAGGATCCGGGGAGCTGTTTTTT. The rearrangement links TRBV4-3 to TRBJ2-2; the D gene is possibly TRBD2 (6 bases). The CDR3 spans 16 residues. Per germline, CDR1 LGHNA and CDR2 YSLEER. V was shortened by 1 base and J by 6 bases, with 15 bases between the two germline ends.

V is TRBV27 and J is TRBJ2-7; TRBD1 agrees at 8 bases. The trim removed 5 bases at V and 2 bases at J, leaving 2 bases unmatched. Germline V gene lookup returns CDR1 MNHEY and CDR2 SMNVEV (reference sequence). This CDR3 region has 13 residues. The CDR3 protein is CASSQGATYEQYF. The DNA of the CDR3 is TGTGCCAGCAGTCAGGGGGCCACCTACGAGCAGTACTTC.

The chain recombines TRBV27 with TRBJ1-3; TRBD1 matches at 10 bases. The CDR3 loop spans 15 amino acids. Germline loops: CDR1 MNHEY, CDR2 SMNVEV (reference sequence). V gave up 2 bases and J gave up 3 bases; unmatched junction bases: 1. As DNA, the CDR3 is TGTGCCAGCAGTTTAGACAGGGGGCTTGGAAACACCATATATTTT. It specifies CASSLDRGLGNTIYF.

The rearrangement joins TRBV11-2 to TRBJ2-7; no definite D call. CDR3 length: 14 residues. Per germline, CDR1 SGHAT and CDR2 FQNNGV. V was pared by 2 bases and J by 4 bases, with 12 bases between. This CDR3 is CASSLHDTRYEQYF. The CDR3 nucleotides read TGTGCCAGCAGCTTACACGACACGAGATACGAGCAGTACTTC.

The rearrangement uses TRBV19 and TRBJ1-1, with D perhaps TRBD1 (5 bases). This CDR3 region has 13 residues. The ends were cut back, 7 bases at V and 4 bases at J, with 13 bases in the middle. Germline CDR1 and CDR2: LNHDA and SQIVND (reference sequence). CDR3 loop: CASTRGWGTEAFF. The CDR3 DNA follows: TGTGCCAGTACTAGGGGATGGGGCACTGAAGCTTTCTTT.

The V and J genes are TRBV28 and TRBJ2-5; D remains ambiguous. The CDR3 has 13 amino acids. The germline V and J ends were trimmed by 2 bases and 4 bases, with 8 bases remaining between them. Germline V gene sequence: CDR1 MDHEN, CDR2 SYDVKM. The CDR3, as DNA: TGTGCCAGCAGTTTAGGGCTTCCAGAGACCCAGTACTTC. Its translation is CASSLGLPETQYF.

The V call is TRBV10-3, the J call TRBJ2-1, with TRBD1 matching over 9 bases. Trimming removed 0 bases from V and 3 bases from J; junction bases left unmatched: 3. CDR1 is ENHRY and CDR2 is SYGVKD in the germline V gene. The CDR3 sequence is 16 residues long. The CDR3 DNA sequence: TGTGCCATCAGTGAGTCGACAGGGGGACTCTACAATGAGCAGTTCTTC. Translated, it gives CAISESTGGLYNEQFF.

The chain recombines TRBV7-2 with TRBJ1-1; tentative D call: TRBD1 (6 bases). The CDR3 is 13 residues long. Trimming removed 6 bases at V and 3 bases at J, with 11 bases between. From germline, CDR1 is SGHTA and CDR2 FQGNSA. The CDR3 DNA sequence: TGTGCCAGCAGAAGATCAGGGGACACTGAAGCTTTCTTT. Translation: CASRRSGDTEAFF. Complete variable domain (other parts from reference TRBV7-2 and TRBJ1-1): GAGVSQSPSNKVTEKGKDVELRCDPISGHTALYWYRQSLGQGLEFLIYFQGNSAPDKSGLPSDRFSAERTGGSVSTLTIQRTQQEDSAVYLCASRRSGDTEAFFGQGTRLTVV.